This T cell receptor (beta chain) was identified during a study of T cell responses to AZD1222 COVID-19 vaccine. Whole-study findings and limits: The sample set comprised mostly white British donors with more females, and clonal diversity was possibly underestimated. Along spike, vaccine-associated CD4 TCRs were found throughout, with dominance at 160-218 and 743-854. Unmutated regions of variants are reportedly targeted by nearly half of spike-specific TCRs.

The assay was immunoSEQ multiplex PCR, and TCRdb's table has in-frame clones only and misses some. The sample yields 150,000 or so clones, 70% to 90% seen once. This CDR3 spans 17 amino acids. Germline-derived CDR1 and CDR2 are SGHVS and FQNEAQ. The V gene lost 2 bases and the J gene lost 5 bases, with 18 bases spanning the gap. In the case of this clone: The antigen remains unidentified.

This TCR was sampled from an adult in good health. V gene TRBV7-8 combines with J gene TRBJ1-4; D unresolved. The input for sequencing was peripheral blood, taken on day 0 of AZD1222 vaccination. CDR3 sequence: CASSLRAPGNRNEKLFF. CDR3 coding DNA: TGTGCCAGCAGCTTAAGGGCCCCGGGCAATCGAAATGAAAAACTGTTTTTT.